One sample yielded the 21 T cell receptor beta chains listed below, sequenced in a study of CD8+ T cells in alopecia areata. Extraction and reverse transcription of RNA yielded cDNA as the sequencing template. Sequencing used immunoSEQ multiplex PCR; TCRdb keeps in-frame clones, though not all of them. This table holds over 150,000 clones, 55% to 70% found once. Treatment defined: oral pan-JAK inhibitor, 5-10 mg twice daily. The sequenced sample was CD4+ T cells sorted from blood, obtained at week 24, from a patient treated with tofacitinib. Every receptor here comes from a human donor with alopecia areata.

The chain employs TRBV23-1 and TRBJ1-2; D perhaps matches TRBD1 (6 bases). TRBV23-1 is assigned to the ORF class and has an uncertain function. The ends were cut back, 1 base at V and 4 bases at J, with 13 bases in the middle. The CDR3 length is 15 residues. DNA for the CDR3: TGCGCCAGCAGTCAATGGTCGGGGGCCCTCTATGGCTACACCTTC. It translates to CASSQWSGALYGYTF.

This clone was counted a few times. The rearrangement uses TRBV30 and TRBJ1-1; D remains unclear. The CDR3 is 13 amino acids. Germline values: CDR1 GTSNPN, CDR2 SVGIG (reference sequence). This CDR3 reads CARSGRPNTEAFF. The CDR3 DNA is TGTGCTCGTTCCGGCAGGCCGAACACTGAAGCTTTCTTT.

V and J are TRBV28 and TRBJ2-3, with 8 bases fitting TRBD1. The CDR3 runs to 15 residues. Germline V lookup: CDR1 MDHEN, CDR2 SYDVKM. The ends lost 8 bases at V and 0 bases at J; junction bases unmatched: 7. The CDR3 DNA sequence: TGTGCCAGCGGCTACGACAGGGGAAGCACAGATACGCAGTATTTT. Amino acid sequence: CASGYDRGSTDTQYF.

The gene calls are TRBV7-2 and TRBJ2-7; TRBD2 aligns across 10 bases. Germline V gene sequence: CDR1 SGHTA, CDR2 FQGNSA. J gave up 2 bases and V 0 bases, and 4 bases lay outside the gene matches. The CDR3 loop spans 16 amino acids. The CDR3 sequence is CASSLAASGSPYEQYF. In DNA form, the CDR3 reads TGTGCCAGCAGCTTAGCGGCTAGCGGGAGCCCCTACGAGCAGTACTTC.

The chain links TRBV7-2 to TRBJ2-3; no firm D call. Trimming shortened V by 5 bases and J by 5 bases, and 11 bases separated the two germline ends. CDR1 and CDR2 from the germline V gene are SGHTA and FQGNSA. This CDR3 contains 13 residues. CDR3 amino acids: CASSDGWVDTQYF. The CDR3 DNA reads TGTGCCAGCAGCGACGGTTGGGTAGATACGCAGTATTTT.

This clone was counted only a few times. The chain is built from TRBV7-2 and TRBJ2-3, with a tentative D call TRBD1 (5 bases). In germline, CDR1 is SGHTA, CDR2 FQGNSA. V shed 6 bases and J shed 0 bases, with 13 bases lying between them. The CDR3 spans 15 residues. Here the CDR3 reads CASSLRDSSTDTQYF. The DNA of the CDR3 is TGTGCCAGCAGTTTACGAGACAGCAGCACAGATACGCAGTATTTT. The variable domain in full, completed from reference TRBV7-2 and TRBJ2-3, reads GAGVSQSPSNKVTEKGKDVELRCDPISGHTALYWYRQSLGQGLEFLIYFQGNSAPDKSGLPSDRFSAERTGGSVSTLTIQRTQQEDSAVYLCASSLRDSSTDTQYFGPGTRLTVL.

Here the CDR3 reads CASLGQGAGELFF. The CDR3 DNA reads as TGTGCCAGCCTGGGACAGGGGGCAGGGGAGCTGTTTTTT. The V call is TRBV27, the J call TRBJ2-2, with 12 bases aligning to TRBD1. The CDR3 runs to 13 residues. Per the germline V gene, CDR1 is MNHEY and CDR2 is SMNVEV (reference sequence). Germline trimming cut 8 bases from V and 8 bases from J; bases unmatched to any gene: 3.

V and J are TRBV7-2 and TRBJ2-7; 12 bases agree with TRBD1. This CDR3 has 15 residues. V gave up 5 bases and J gave up 2 bases; unmatched junction bases: 4. Germline CDR1 SGHTA, CDR2 FQGNSA. CDR3 amino acids: CASSQGQGATYEQYF. For the CDR3, the DNA is TGTGCCAGCAGCCAGGGACAGGGGGCCACCTACGAGCAGTACTTC.

In DNA form, the CDR3 reads TGCAGCGGCAGCAGGTCTAGCGGACAAGAGACCCAGTACTTC. Its translation: CSGSRSSGQETQYF. V and J are TRBV29-1 and TRBJ2-5; 7 bases are a match to TRBD2. The CDR3 totals 14 residues. The V gene's germline CDR1 is SQVTM and CDR2 ANQGSEA. Trimming at V came to 7 bases and at J to 2 bases, leaving 10 bases not matched to a gene.

The CDR3 loop is CSVPGLYEQYF. CDR3 bases: TGCAGCGTTCCGGGGCTCTACGAGCAGTACTTC. The rearrangement links TRBV29-1 to TRBJ2-7; tentatively, D is TRBD1 or TRBD2 (5 bases each). Germline lookup yields CDR1 SQVTM and CDR2 ANQGSEA. With 5 bases removed from V and 3 bases from J, the gap between germline ends came to 8 bases. This CDR3 spans 11 amino acids.

The chain is built from TRBV29-1 and TRBJ2-3, with D possibly being TRBD2 (7 bases). From germline, CDR1 is SQVTM and CDR2 ANQGSEA. This CDR3 is built from 13 residues. Trimming took 2 bases from V and 8 from J, leaving 14 bases between them. The CDR3 region is CSVENRGAGTQYF. Written as DNA, the CDR3 is TGCAGCGTTGAAAACCGGGGGGCGGGTACGCAGTATTTT.

The chain employs TRBV5-1 and TRBJ1-5; tentatively, D is TRBD1 (5 bases). V was shortened by 5 bases and J by 9 bases, with 18 bases between the two germline ends. The CDR3 runs 14 residues. The germline V gene encodes CDR1 SGHRS and CDR2 YFSETQ. The CDR3 protein is CASSFFPGESPQHF. In DNA, the CDR3 is TGCGCCAGCAGTTTTTTTCCGGGGGAGTCGCCCCAGCATTTT.

The chain combines TRBV29-1 with TRBJ2-3; 7 positions agree with TRBD2. This CDR3 is built from 15 residues. With V trimmed by 4 bases and J by 2 bases, 9 bases remained unmatched. Per germline, CDR1 SQVTM and CDR2 ANQGSEA. This CDR3 reads CSVATASGYTDTQYF. The CDR3 DNA reads TGCAGCGTTGCGACGGCTAGCGGATACACAGATACGCAGTATTTT.

This clone was seen once. The gene calls are TRBV5-6 and TRBJ2-3, with 11 positions matching TRBD2. The J segment lost 4 bases and the V segment lost 0 bases, leaving 4 bases of the junction unmatched. The CDR3 has 16 residues. Germline V gene sequence: CDR1 SGHDT, CDR2 YYEEEE. The CDR3 spells CASSLVKLAGADTQYF. CDR3 nucleotides: TGTGCCAGCAGCTTGGTGAAACTAGCGGGAGCAGATACGCAGTATTTT.

V is TRBV6-1 and J is TRBJ2-7; the D call may be TRBD1 or TRBD2 (5 bases each). Trimming left V 11 bases short and J 4 bases short, with 21 bases between. Germline CDR1 reads MNHNS; CDR2 reads SASEGT. The CDR3 consists of 14 residues. The CDR3 here is CAGSPWGFQYEQYF. CDR3 nucleotides: TGTGCCGGGTCCCCATGGGGGTTCCAGTACGAGCAGTACTTC.

The chain is built from TRBV4-2 and TRBJ1-4, with D perhaps matching TRBD1 (5 bases). V was pared by 0 bases and J by 8 bases, with 19 bases between. Germline lookup yields CDR1 LGHNA and CDR2 YNFKEQ. The CDR3 has 17 residues. CDR3 DNA: TGTGCCAGCAGCCAAGACCCGGTGGGACGGGCCAGGGAAAAACTGTTTTTT. Amino acids: CASSQDPVGRAREKLFF.

The chain combines TRBV7-9 with TRBJ1-2, with D perhaps TRBD1 (5 bases). The CDR3 is 15 amino acids. Deletions cut 8 bases from V and 0 bases from J, with 16 bases between. Germline lookup yields CDR1 SEHNR and CDR2 FQNEAQ (reference sequence). The CDR3 DNA reads as TGTGCCAGCGACCCAAGGACACGCTCTAACTATGGCTACACCTTC. Translating it yields CASDPRTRSNYGYTF.

This clone was seen more than once but under ten times. The rearrangement uses TRBV7-9 and TRBJ1-2; D perhaps matches TRBD1 (5 bases). V dropped 0 bases and J dropped 7 bases, with 9 bases sitting between them. The CDR3 length is 13 residues. Per the germline V gene, CDR1 is SEHNR and CDR2 is FQNEAQ (reference sequence). The CDR3 bases are TGTGCCAGCAGCTTAGCCCTCGGGGGTGGCTACACCTTC. This gives the protein CASSLALGGGYTF.

The gene calls are TRBV5-5 and TRBJ2-1, with D uncertain. Looked up from germline, CDR1 is SGHKS and CDR2 is YYEKEE (reference sequence). Trimming took 4 bases from V and 6 from J, leaving 17 bases between them. This CDR3 contains 15 residues. The CDR3 bases are TGTGCCAGCAGCAACAGCTATAGTGGCCCCAATGAGCAGTTCTTC. Amino acids: CASSNSYSGPNEQFF.

With respect to this clone: Other nucleotide sequences from this sample produce the same CDR3. V and J are TRBV7-2 and TRBJ1-2; TRBD1 is a possible D gene (5 bases). V was shortened by 1 base and J by 6 bases, with 9 bases between the two germline ends. This CDR3 spans 13 amino acids. Per germline, CDR1 SGHTA and CDR2 FQGNSA. CDR3 bases: TGTGCCAGCAGCTTAGGACGCAGGGATGGCTACACCTTC. Translation: CASSLGRRDGYTF.

The V call is TRBV5-8, the J call TRBJ2-3; 12 nucleotides line up with TRBD2. V lost 5 bases to trimming and J lost 1 base; unmatched junction nucleotides: 5. The CDR3 extends over 16 amino acids. The germline V gene has CDR1 SGHTS and CDR2 YDEGEE. CDR3: CASRQGLAGRTDTQYF. CDR3 nucleotides: TGTGCCAGCAGGCAGGGACTAGCGGGCCGCACAGATACGCAGTATTTT.